This TCR beta chain was identified during a study of chemoradiotherapy in HPV16-positive cancers. Study as a whole: Candidate HPV-specific T-cell clones and common TCR motifs came from functional assays in two HPV16-positive patients.

Generated by immunoSEQ multiplex PCR, the TCRdb table keeps only in-frame clones and is missing some. The data contain roughly 6,200 clones, 65% to 90% of them singletons. This clone was found once. Looked up from germline, CDR1 is SGHRS and CDR2 is YFSETQ. Trimming took 4 bases from V and 4 from J, leaving 15 bases between them. The CDR3 has 15 residues. The sequences come from tumor tissue, collected from a patient who underwent chemoradiotherapy. The chain is built from TRBV5-1 and TRBJ2-1; D is perhaps TRBD2 (5 bases). The clonotype originates from a human donor with HPV-associated anogenital cancer. CDR3 coding DNA: TGCGCCAGCAGCCGACTATCTGAAGCTTACAATGAGCAGTTCTTC. Its translation is CASSRLSEAYNEQFF.